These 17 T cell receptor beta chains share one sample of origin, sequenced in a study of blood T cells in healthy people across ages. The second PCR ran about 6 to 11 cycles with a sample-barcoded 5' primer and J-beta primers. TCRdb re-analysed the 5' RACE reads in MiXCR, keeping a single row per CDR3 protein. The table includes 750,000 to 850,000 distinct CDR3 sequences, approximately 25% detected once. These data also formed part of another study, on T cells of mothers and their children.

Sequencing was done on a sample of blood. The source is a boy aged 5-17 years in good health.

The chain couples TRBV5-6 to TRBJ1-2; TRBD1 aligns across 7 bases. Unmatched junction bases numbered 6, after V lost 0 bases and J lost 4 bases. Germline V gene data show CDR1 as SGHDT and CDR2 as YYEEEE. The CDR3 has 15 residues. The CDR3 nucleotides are TGTGCCAGCAGCTTGGTTAGGACAGGCCTCTATGGCTACACCTTC. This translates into CASSLVRTGLYGYTF.

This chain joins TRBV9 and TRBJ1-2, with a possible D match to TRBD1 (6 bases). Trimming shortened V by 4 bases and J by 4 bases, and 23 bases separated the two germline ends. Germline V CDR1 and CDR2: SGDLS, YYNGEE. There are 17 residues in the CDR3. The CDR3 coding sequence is TGTGCCAGCAGCCCCCGTTCAAATCGGACAGCAGCCTATGGCTACACCTTC. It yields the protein CASSPRSNRTAAYGYTF.

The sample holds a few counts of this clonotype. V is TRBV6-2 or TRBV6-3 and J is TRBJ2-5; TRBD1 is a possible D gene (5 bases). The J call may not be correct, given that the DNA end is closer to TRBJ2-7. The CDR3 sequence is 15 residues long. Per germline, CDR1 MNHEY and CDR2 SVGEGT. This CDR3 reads CASSYSAAGFLEQYF. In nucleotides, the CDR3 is TGTGCCAGCAGTTACTCGGCAGCAGGGTTTCTCGAGCAGTACTTC.

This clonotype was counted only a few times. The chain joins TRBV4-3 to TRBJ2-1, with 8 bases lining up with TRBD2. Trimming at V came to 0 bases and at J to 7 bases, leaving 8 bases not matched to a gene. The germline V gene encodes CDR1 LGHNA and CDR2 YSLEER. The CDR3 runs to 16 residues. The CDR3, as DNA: TGCGCCAGCAGCCAAGAAAACGGGAGGGCCGGGAATGAGCAGTTCTTC. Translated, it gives CASSQENGRAGNEQFF.

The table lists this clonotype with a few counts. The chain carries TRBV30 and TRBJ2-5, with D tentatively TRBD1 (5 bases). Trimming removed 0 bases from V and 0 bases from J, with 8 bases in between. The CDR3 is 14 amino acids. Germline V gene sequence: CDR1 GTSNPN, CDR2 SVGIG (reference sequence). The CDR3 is CAWSVPRDQETQYF. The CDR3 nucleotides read TGTGCCTGGAGTGTCCCCAGGGACCAAGAGACCCAGTACTTC.

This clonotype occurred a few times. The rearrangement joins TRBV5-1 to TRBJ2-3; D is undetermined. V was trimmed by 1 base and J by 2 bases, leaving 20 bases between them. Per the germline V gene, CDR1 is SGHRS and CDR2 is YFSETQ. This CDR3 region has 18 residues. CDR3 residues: CASSLRVACAAHTDTQYF. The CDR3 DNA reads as TGCGCCAGCAGCTTGAGAGTGGCTTGCGCGGCCCACACAGATACGCAGTATTTT. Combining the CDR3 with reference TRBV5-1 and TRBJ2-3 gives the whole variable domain KAGVTQTPRYLIKTRGQQVTLSCSPISGHRSVSWYQQTPGQGLQFLFEYFSETQRNKGNFPGRFSGRQFSNSRSEMNVSTLELGDSALYLCASSLRVACAAHTDTQYFGPGTRLTVL.

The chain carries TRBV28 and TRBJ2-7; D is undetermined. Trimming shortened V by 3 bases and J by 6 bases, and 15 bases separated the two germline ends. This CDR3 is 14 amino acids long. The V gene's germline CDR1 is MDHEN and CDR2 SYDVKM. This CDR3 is CASSFEGRNCEQYF. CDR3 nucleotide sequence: TGTGCCAGCAGTTTCGAAGGACGGAACTGCGAGCAGTACTTC.

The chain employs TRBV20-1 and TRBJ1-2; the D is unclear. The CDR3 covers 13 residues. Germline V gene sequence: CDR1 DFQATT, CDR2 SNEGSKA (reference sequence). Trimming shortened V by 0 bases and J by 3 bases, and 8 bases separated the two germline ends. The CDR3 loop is CSARDLQDYGYTF. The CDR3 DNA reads TGCAGTGCTAGAGATCTTCAGGACTATGGCTACACCTTC.

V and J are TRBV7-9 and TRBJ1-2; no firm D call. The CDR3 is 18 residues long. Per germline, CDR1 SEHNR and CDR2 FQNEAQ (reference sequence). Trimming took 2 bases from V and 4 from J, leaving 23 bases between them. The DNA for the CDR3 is TGTGCCAGCAGCTTAATAGAAATAGACACAGAACGGGGCTATGGCTACACCTTC. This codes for CASSLIEIDTERGYGYTF.

CDR3 sequence (DNA): TGTGCCAGCAGTTTCCAGGGGGCCGGCAACTATGGCTACACCTTC. This translates into CASSFQGAGNYGYTF. The J gene is TRBJ1-2, the V gene TRBV28; the match to TRBD1 covers 8 bases. The trim removed 3 bases at V and 2 bases at J, leaving 5 bases unmatched. Germline loops: CDR1 MDHEN, CDR2 SYDVKM. The CDR3 extends over 15 amino acids.

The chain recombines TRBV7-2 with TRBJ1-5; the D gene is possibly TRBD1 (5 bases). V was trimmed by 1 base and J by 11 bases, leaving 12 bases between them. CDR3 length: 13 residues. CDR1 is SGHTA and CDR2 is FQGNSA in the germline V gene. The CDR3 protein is CASSLVPEGSQHF. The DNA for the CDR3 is TGTGCCAGCAGCTTAGTCCCCGAGGGGTCCCAGCATTTT.

CDR3 bases: TGTGCCAGCAGTTTAGGATCCGGGGGGTACCAAGAGACCCAGTACTTC. Translating gives CASSLGSGGYQETQYF. This rearrangement joins TRBV5-8 to TRBJ2-5, with 7 bases aligning to TRBD2. V was clipped by 5 bases and J by 0 bases; unmatched bases: 10. The CDR3 consists of 16 residues. The V gene's germline CDR1 is SGHTS and CDR2 YDEGEE.

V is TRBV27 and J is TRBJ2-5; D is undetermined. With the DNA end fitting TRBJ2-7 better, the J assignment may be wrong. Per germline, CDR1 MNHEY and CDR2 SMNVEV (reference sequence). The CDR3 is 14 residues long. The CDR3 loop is CASSFRGRNYEQYF. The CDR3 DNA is TGTGCCAGCAGTTTCCGCGGACGGAACTACGAGCAGTACTTC.

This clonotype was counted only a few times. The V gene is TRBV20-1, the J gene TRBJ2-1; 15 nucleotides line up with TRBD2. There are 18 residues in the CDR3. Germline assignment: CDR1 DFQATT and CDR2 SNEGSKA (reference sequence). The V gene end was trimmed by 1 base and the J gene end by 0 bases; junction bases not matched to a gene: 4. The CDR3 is CSARGGTSGGSSYNEQFF. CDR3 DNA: TGCAGTGCTAGAGGCGGGACTAGCGGGGGGAGCTCCTACAATGAGCAGTTCTTC.

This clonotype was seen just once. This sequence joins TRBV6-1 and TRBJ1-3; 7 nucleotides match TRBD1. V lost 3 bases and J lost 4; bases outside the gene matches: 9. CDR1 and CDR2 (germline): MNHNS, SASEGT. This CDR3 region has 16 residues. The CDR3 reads CASSEDRQGLGNTIYF. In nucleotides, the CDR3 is TGTGCCAGCAGTGAGGATCGACAGGGTTTAGGAAACACCATATATTTT.

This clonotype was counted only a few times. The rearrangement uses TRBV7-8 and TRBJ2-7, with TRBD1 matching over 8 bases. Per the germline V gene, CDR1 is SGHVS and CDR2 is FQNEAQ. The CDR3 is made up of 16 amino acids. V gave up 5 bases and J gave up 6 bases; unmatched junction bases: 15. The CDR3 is CASSPRQDRALGEQYF. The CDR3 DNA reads TGTGCCAGCAGCCCCCGCCAGGACAGGGCATTGGGCGAGCAGTACTTC.

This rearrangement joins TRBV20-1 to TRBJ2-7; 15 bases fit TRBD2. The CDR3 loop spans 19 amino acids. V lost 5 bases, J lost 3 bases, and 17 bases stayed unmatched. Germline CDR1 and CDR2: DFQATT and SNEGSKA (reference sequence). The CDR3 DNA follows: TGCAGTGCTGCTAGCAGCGGGACTAGCGGGAGGACCTCCCTCTACGAGCAGTACTTC. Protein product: CSAASSGTSGRTSLYEQYF.